This is a list of T cell receptor beta chains from one sample in a study of graft-versus-host responses after intestinal transplantation. These receptors' targets are unknown. Some clones are missing from TCRdb's copy, which holds only in-frame ones; the method was immunoSEQ multiplex PCR. Altogether about 93,000 clones are present, approximately 92% being singletons, with the ten largest covering around 0.49%. Sequencing used unstimulated CD8+ T cells sorted from spleen or lymph node cells, obtained before intestinal transplant. The source of these receptors is a human donor who received an intestinal transplant. Both conserved end residues are part of each CDR3. The D gene is left open where the match is weak. Expanded clones are given a class, and other clones once, few, many or no size at all.

J gene	clone size	D gene	V gene	CDR3 DNA	CDR3 protein
TRBJ2-1	-	-	TRBV19	TGTGCCAGTAGTATAGGGACAGACTCCTACAATGAGCAGTTCTTC	CASSIGTDSYNEQFF
TRBJ1-6	-	-	TRBV10-3	TGTGCCATCAGTGAGGCGGACTTCTCACCCCTCCACTTT	CAISEADFSPLHF
TRBJ2-1	-	TRBD1	TRBV27	TGTGCCAGCAGTTATACAGGGGGGAATGAGCAGTTCTTC	CASSYTGGNEQFF
TRBJ2-1	-	-	TRBV7-9	TGTGCCAGCAGCTTAGCGCCTGATGGGGGCGGGCAGTTCTTC	CASSLAPDGGGQFF
TRBJ1-1	-	-	TRBV4-1	TGCGCCAGCAGCCAAGGGGCAGGGTTTAACACTGAAGCTTTCTTT	CASSQGAGFNTEAFF
TRBJ1-4	few	TRBD1	TRBV19	TGTGCCAGTAGTAGATGGCAAACAGGGGCAACTAATGAAAAACTGTTTTTT	CASSRWQTGATNEKLFF
TRBJ2-1	-	-	TRBV19	TGTGCCAGTAGTATGATGATGGAGGGGAGCAATGAGCAGTTCTTC	CASSMMMEGSNEQFF
TRBJ2-1	-	TRBD2	TRBV5-4	TGTGCCAGCAGCCTACTTGTGACTAGCGGGGGGCTGAATGAGCAGTTCTTC	CASSLLVTSGGLNEQFF
TRBJ1-4	-	-	TRBV2	TGTGCCAGCAGTGGAGTCAGGGGCACTAATGAAAAACTGTTTTTT	CASSGVRGTNEKLFF
TRBJ1-1	-	-	TRBV29-1	TGCAGCGTTGAGGGGGCAGCTGAAGCTTTCTTT	CSVEGAAEAFF
TRBJ1-2	-	TRBD1	TRBV4-3	TGCGCCAGCAGCCATCAATGGGGGCAGACAGGGGCGGCCAAGGATGGCTACACCTTC	CASSHQWGQTGAAKDGYTF
TRBJ2-5	-	TRBD2	TRBV7-9	TGTGCCAGCAGCTTAGCCTCAAGCGGGACCCAAGAGACCCAGTACTTC	CASSLASSGTQETQYF
TRBJ1-1	-	-	TRBV2	TGTGCCGGCAGTATATCCGACAGGAACACTGAAGCTTTCTTT	CAGSISDRNTEAFF
TRBJ2-1	-	-	TRBV19	TGTGCCAGTAGTTTCCGGCTGGAGACGTTCTTC	CASSFRLETFF
TRBJ1-6	-	-	TRBV4-2	TGTGCCAGCAGCCAAGAGGGGGCCCTACGTACGCCCCTCCACTTT	CASSQEGALRTPLHF
TRBJ2-1	few	-	TRBV7-9	TGTGCCAGCAGCTTAGCGGGCTTAAGCTCCTACAATGAGCAGTTCTTC	CASSLAGLSSYNEQFF
TRBJ2-1	-	TRBD2	TRBV9	TGTGCCAGCCACCTAGCGGGAGGGCCCTACAATGAGCAGTTCTTC	CASHLAGGPYNEQFF
TRBJ2-2	-	-	TRBV6-6	TGTGCCAGCAGTTACTCTCGGGGATACGGGGAGCTGTTTTTT	CASSYSRGYGELFF
TRBJ2-1	-	TRBD2	TRBV5-1	TGCGCCAGCAGTCCCTATTTAGCGGGGAATTACAATGAGCAGTTCTTC	CASSPYLAGNYNEQFF
TRBJ1-5	-	-	TRBV30	TGTGCCTGGAGTGTAGGGGTGAGCAATCAGCCCCAGCATTTT	CAWSVGVSNQPQHF
TRBJ1-2	-	-	TRBV6-5	TGTGCCAGCAGTTACACCCCGACAGGCTATGGCTACACCTTC	CASSYTPTGYGYTF
TRBJ1-2	-	TRBD1	TRBV27	TGTGCCAGCAGCCCACTTCTGACAGGGAACTATGGCTACACCTTC	CASSPLLTGNYGYTF
TRBJ1-3	-	-	TRBV27	TGTGCCAGCAGTTACACGGGATCTTCTGGAAACACCATATATTTT	CASSYTGSSGNTIYF
TRBJ2-1	-	TRBD2	TRBV6-5	TGTGCCAGCAGTTACGGGTTAGCGGGAGGGCCCGATGAGCAGTTCTTC	CASSYGLAGGPDEQFF
TRBJ1-1	-	TRBD1	TRBV7-9	TGTGCCAGAACTAAACAGGGGGACGGGAACACTGAAGCTTTCTTT	CARTKQGDGNTEAFF
TRBJ1-2	-	-	TRBV5-6	TGTGCCAGCACATCTCAGGGAGGCGGCTACACCTTC	CASTSQGGGYTF
TRBJ2-1	-	-	TRBV27	TGTGCCAGCAGTTCCCAGGGAGGGGGATACAATGAGCAGTTCTTC	CASSSQGGGYNEQFF
TRBJ2-1	once	TRBD1	TRBV19	TGTGCCAGTAGTATGACAGGGAACAATGAGCAGTTCTTC	CASSMTGNNEQFF